These 28 T cell receptor beta chains originate from one sample sequenced in a study of shared clonotypes between healthy human individuals. Sequencing used immunoSEQ multiplex PCR; TCRdb keeps in-frame clones, though not all of them. Of a few million clones listed, 95% were seen once; the top ten hold around 0.13%. Sequenced material: naive CD4+ T cells sorted from blood. Subset here: CD45RA+ positively selected. These TCRs come from a man younger than 35 in good health.

This clone was seen a few times. The V and J genes are TRBV7-2 and TRBJ2-7; possibly TRBD2 for D (6 bases). Germline V gives CDR1 SGHTA, CDR2 FQGNSA. V was trimmed by 5 bases and J by 5 bases, leaving 16 bases between them. The CDR3 has 14 amino acids. The CDR3 is CASSAGPGIHEQYF. CDR3 in DNA: TGTGCCAGCAGCGCGGGGCCCGGGATTCACGAGCAGTACTTC.

Points on this clone: Other nucleotide sequences from this sample produce the same CDR3. The gene calls are TRBV7-2 and TRBJ2-1, with D perhaps being TRBD1 or TRBD2 (7 bases each). The germline CDR1 and CDR2 sequences are SGHTA and FQGNSA. The V end was cut by 5 bases, the J end by 3 bases, with 14 bases between. There are 15 residues in the CDR3. CDR3 nucleotides: TGTGCCAGCAGCCCCAGGGGGGGCCTCTACAATGAGCAGTTCTTC. Translating gives CASSPRGGLYNEQFF.

The chain couples TRBV10-3 to TRBJ1-1; the D is unclear. CDR3 length: 14 amino acids. Germline V CDR1 and CDR2: ENHRY, SYGVKD. Trimming stripped 0 bases from V and 7 bases from J, with 12 bases between. The CDR3 DNA reads TGTGCCATCAGTGAGTCAGGGTCGGCGGGTGAAGCTTTCTTT. It codes for CAISESGSAGEAFF.

The chain employs TRBV30 and TRBJ2-5; perhaps TRBD2 as D (7 bases). The V and J ends lost 5 bases and 5 bases respectively, with 18 bases between them. CDR1 GTSNPN and CDR2 SVGIG come from the germline V gene (reference sequence). CDR3 length: 14 amino acids. CDR3: CAWSKGGGQETQYF. The DNA of the CDR3 is TGTGCCTGGTCCAAAGGGGGGGGCCAGGAGACCCAGTACTTC.

This chain uses TRBV27 with TRBJ1-3; possibly TRBD1 for D (6 bases). Trimming shortened V by 2 bases and J by 0 bases, and 14 bases separated the two germline ends. Germline loops: CDR1 MNHEY, CDR2 SMNVEV (reference sequence). The CDR3 loop spans 17 amino acids. The CDR3 DNA follows: TGTGCCAGCAGTTTAAATCGGGACACCTACTCTGGAAACACCATATATTTT. Amino acids: CASSLNRDTYSGNTIYF.

The CDR3 nucleotides read TGCGCCAGCAGCTTGAAGATAGCCGACACCTCCTACAATGAGCAGTTCTTC. Its protein product is CASSLKIADTSYNEQFF. The V gene is TRBV5-1, the J gene TRBJ2-1; D is undetermined. This CDR3 has 17 amino acids. CDR1 is SGHRS and CDR2 is YFSETQ in the germline V gene. V shed 1 base and J shed 0 bases, with 14 bases lying between them.

This clone was recorded only once. V is TRBV28 and J is TRBJ2-7; the D is unclear. With 2 bases removed from V and 2 bases from J, the gap between germline ends came to 10 bases. From germline, CDR1 is MDHEN and CDR2 SYDVKM. The CDR3 sequence is 14 residues long. CDR3 protein: CASSLIRVPYEQYF. The CDR3 DNA is TGTGCCAGCAGTTTAATTCGGGTTCCCTACGAGCAGTACTTC.

The V and J genes are TRBV5-1 and TRBJ2-3; D might be TRBD2 (6 bases). Germline V gives CDR1 SGHRS, CDR2 YFSETQ. CDR3 size: 15 residues. The ends were cut back, 3 bases at V and 1 base at J, with 12 bases in the middle. The CDR3 reads CASSSYGTGTDTQYF. The CDR3 coding sequence is TGCGCCAGCAGCTCTTATGGGACTGGCACAGATACGCAGTATTTT.

The chain uses TRBV11-2 and TRBJ2-7, with D perhaps being TRBD1 or TRBD2 (6 bases each). Germline CDR1 and CDR2: SGHAT and FQNNGV. V shed 1 base and J shed 5 bases, with 18 bases lying between them. This CDR3 is built from 16 residues. The CDR3 reads CASSLGWGAYSNEQYF. For the CDR3, the DNA is TGTGCCAGCAGCTTAGGTTGGGGGGCATATTCCAACGAGCAGTACTTC.

This clone was detected only once. J is TRBJ2-2 and V is TRBV30, with 7 positions matching TRBD2. The CDR3 is 13 residues long. Germline assignment: CDR1 GTSNPN and CDR2 SVGIG (reference sequence). V shed 5 bases and J 5 bases; nucleotides not matched to a gene: 5. The CDR3 is CAWWLAATGELFF. In nucleotides, the CDR3 is TGTGCCTGGTGGCTAGCGGCTACCGGGGAGCTGTTTTTT.

As to this clone: In the same sample, other DNA sequences code for this CDR3. V usage is TRBV18 and J usage is TRBJ2-2; D is perhaps TRBD1 (6 bases). The CDR3 has 15 amino acids. Germline-derived CDR1 and CDR2 are KGHSH and LQKENI. Trimming shortened V by 3 bases and J by 1 base, and 9 bases separated the two germline ends. The CDR3 coding sequence is TGTGCCAGCTCACCGCCGGGACAGAACACCGGGGAGCTGTTTTTT. Residues: CASSPPGQNTGELFF.

V is TRBV9 and J is TRBJ2-7, with TRBD1 matching 12 bases. This CDR3 region has 15 residues. The trim removed 3 bases at V and 7 bases at J, leaving 8 bases unmatched. From germline, CDR1 is SGDLS and CDR2 YYNGEE. CDR3 nucleotides: TGTGCCAGCAGCGCCCGGGACAGGGGGCGAGGGGAGCAGTACTTC. Translating gives CASSARDRGRGEQYF.

To note about this clone: Other nucleotide sequences from this sample produce the same CDR3. The V gene is TRBV2, the J gene TRBJ1-4; 7 positions agree with TRBD1. The CDR3 has 13 residues. CDR1 and CDR2 (germline): SNHLY, FYNNEI. The trim removed 6 bases at V and 7 bases at J, leaving 5 bases unmatched. The CDR3 DNA is TGTGCCAGCAGGCGACAGGGCGCTGAAAAACTGTTTTTT. Its translation is CASRRQGAEKLFF.

The chain couples TRBV2 to TRBJ1-5; TRBD1 is a possible D gene (6 bases). The CDR3 is 15 residues long. V was trimmed by 6 bases and J by 2 bases, leaving 14 bases between them. CDR1 and CDR2 from the germline V gene are SNHLY and FYNNEI. The CDR3 region has the DNA TGTGCCAGCAGCCCTGTACAGGGTCGCAATCAGCCCCAGCATTTT. Its translation is CASSPVQGRNQPQHF.

The chain employs TRBV28 and TRBJ1-6, with D hard to call. The CDR3 has 16 amino acids. CDR1 MDHEN and CDR2 SYDVKM come from the germline V gene. V shed 5 bases and J shed 11 bases, with 22 bases lying between them. The CDR3 sequence is CASSPHGIRPGTPLHF. Here the CDR3 DNA reads TGTGCCAGCAGTCCGCACGGGATTCGCCCGGGAACACCCCTCCACTTT. The full variable domain, rest sourced from reference TRBV28 and TRBJ1-6, is DVKVTQSSRYLVKRTGEKVFLECVQDMDHENMFWYRQDPGLGLRLIYFSYDVKMKEKGDIPEGYSVSREKKERFSLILESASTNQTSMYLCASSPHGIRPGTPLHFGNGTRLTVT.

The rearrangement links TRBV5-4 to TRBJ1-1; 7 bases are shared with TRBD1. The CDR3 has 16 amino acids. In germline, CDR1 is SGHNT, CDR2 YYREEE (reference sequence). V was pared by 4 bases and J by 0 bases, with 9 bases of the junction left unmatched. In DNA form, the CDR3 reads TGTGCCAGCAGCCCGGGGGGAGACAGGGTGAACACTGAAGCTTTCTTT. Translation: CASSPGGDRVNTEAFF.

The chain carries TRBV30 and TRBJ1-6, with unresolved D. CDR1 GTSNPN and CDR2 SVGIG come from the germline V gene (reference sequence). Trimming removed 4 bases from V and 6 bases from J, with 13 bases in between. There are 14 residues in the CDR3. The CDR3 region has the DNA TGTGCCTGGAATCCGGAAGCTTTTAATTCACCCCTCCACTTT. Its translation is CAWNPEAFNSPLHF.

The genes are TRBV18 and TRBJ2-1, with D perhaps TRBD1 or TRBD2 (6 bases each). V lost 2 bases and J lost 8, with 19 bases in between. CDR1 KGHSH and CDR2 LQKENI come from the germline V gene. CDR3 length: 16 amino acids. This CDR3 reads CASSPSAQGPSDEQFF. The CDR3 bases are TGTGCCAGCTCACCAAGCGCGCAGGGGCCTAGCGATGAGCAGTTCTTC.

The chain joins TRBV28 to TRBJ2-5; the match to TRBD1 covers 7 bases. From germline, CDR1 is MDHEN and CDR2 SYDVKM. J was trimmed by 4 bases and V by 4 bases; bases with no gene match: 9. This CDR3 is built from 15 residues. The chain's CDR3 is CASSSTGAQGETQYF. CDR3 sequence (DNA): TGTGCCAGCAGTTCCACAGGGGCTCAGGGAGAGACCCAGTACTTC.

The CDR3, as DNA: TGTGCCAGCAGTCAAGACAGAAAAGATTCACCCCTCCACTTT. It is translated as CASSQDRKDSPLHF. V gene TRBV6-5 combines with J gene TRBJ1-6; weak D call: TRBD1 (5 bases). The V end was cut by 5 bases, the J end by 8 bases, with 13 bases between. Germline CDR1 and CDR2: MNHEY and SVGAGI. There are 14 residues in the CDR3.

V gene TRBV19 combines with J gene TRBJ1-2, with a tentative D call TRBD1 (5 bases). Germline CDR1 reads LNHDA; CDR2 reads SQIVND (reference sequence). The CDR3 extends over 14 amino acids. V was cut by 4 bases and J by 4 bases, with 13 bases left in between. DNA of the CDR3: TGTGCCAGTAGTACCCAGGGAGGTACCTATGGCTACACCTTC. Protein sequence: CASSTQGGTYGYTF. Drawing the rest from reference TRBV19 and TRBJ1-2, the complete variable domain is DGGITQSPKYLFRKEGQNVTLSCEQNLNHDAMYWYRQDPGQGLRLIYYSQIVNDFQKGDIAEGYSVSREKKESFPLTVTSAQKNPTAFYLCASSTQGGTYGYTFGSGTRLTVV.

CDR3 nucleotides: TGCGCCAGCAGCCCCCTTGGACAGGGTCCCTATGGCTACACCTTC. It codes for CASSPLGQGPYGYTF. The chain carries TRBV5-1 and TRBJ1-2; 8 nucleotides line up with TRBD1. Germline V lookup: CDR1 SGHRS, CDR2 YFSETQ. The CDR3 has 15 residues. Trimming at V came to 4 bases and at J to 4 bases, leaving 9 bases not matched to a gene.

J is TRBJ2-1 and V is TRBV12-5; the D is unclear. This CDR3 contains 15 residues. Trimming cost V 5 bases and J 7 bases, with 18 bases left between them. Germline values: CDR1 LGHNT, CDR2 FRNRAP. The CDR3 loop reads CASGKGSSWANEQFF. The CDR3 DNA reads TGTGCTAGTGGTAAGGGATCTAGTTGGGCTAATGAGCAGTTCTTC.

The chain recombines TRBV5-1 with TRBJ1-2; D is unresolved. The length of the CDR3 is 17 residues. Germline V lookup: CDR1 SGHRS, CDR2 YFSETQ. Trimming shortened V by 3 bases and J by 4 bases, and 22 bases separated the two germline ends. CDR3 nucleotides: TGCGCCAGCAGCTCCACAATGGCAGGCCTCCCCGTCTATGGCTACACCTTC. Its translation is CASSSTMAGLPVYGYTF.

The DNA of the CDR3 is TGCGCCAGCAGCCAAGTGGTATCGGGGGGATCGTCTCGGAACGAGCAGTACTTC. Its translation is CASSQVVSGGSSRNEQYF. V usage is TRBV4-1 and J usage is TRBJ2-7; 7 nucleotides agree with TRBD2. The CDR3 contains 18 residues. Germline CDR1 MGHRA, CDR2 YSYEKL. The V gene end was trimmed by 1 base and the J gene end by 5 bases; junction bases not matched to a gene: 17.

The rearrangement links TRBV30 to TRBJ1-1; no clear D. This CDR3 is built from 14 residues. Trimming took 0 bases from V and 4 from J, leaving 12 bases between them. Germline CDR1 is GTSNPN and CDR2 is SVGIG (reference sequence). Here the CDR3 reads CAWSVRRSGTEAFF. CDR3 nucleotide sequence: TGTGCCTGGAGTGTACGCAGGTCTGGCACTGAAGCTTTCTTT.

This clone was detected once. The sample carries other DNA sequences with the same CDR3. This rearrangement joins TRBV30 to TRBJ2-7, with D unclear. Germline assignment: CDR1 GTSNPN and CDR2 SVGIG (reference sequence). This CDR3 region has 12 residues. Trimming cost V 3 bases and J 1 base, with 7 bases left between them. The chain's CDR3 is CAWRGSSYEQYF. The DNA of the CDR3 is TGTGCCTGGAGAGGCAGTTCCTACGAGCAGTACTTC.

This clone was counted between two and nine times. A much bigger clone sits one base away, suggesting this may be a read error. V and J are TRBV9 and TRBJ1-6, with D possibly TRBD1 on 6 matching bases. Trimming shortened V by 5 bases and J by 7 bases, and 10 bases separated the two germline ends. CDR1 and CDR2 (germline): SGDLS, YYNGEE. The CDR3 runs to 13 residues. The DNA of the CDR3 is TGTGCCAGCAGTTCAGGGGACAATTCACCCCTCCACTTT. The encoded protein is CASSSGDNSPLHF.